Below are 21 T cell receptor beta chains sequenced from a single sample in a study of Tregs in tolerant kidney transplant recipients. Libraries were prepared by immunoSEQ multiplex PCR; TCRdb keeps only in-frame clonotypes and omits some of them. The profile covers around 78,000 clones, with around 90% appearing a single time and 0.3% to 0.4% taken by the ten largest. The sample here was Tregs from blood, taken before the transplant. Receptors originate from a human donor who received a combined kidney and bone marrow transplant.

In this sample, this clone turned up once. The chain couples TRBV27 to TRBJ1-2; unclear D gene. Trimming took off 5 bases at V and 8 bases at J, with 27 bases between the two ends. Germline-derived CDR1 and CDR2 are MNHEY and SMNVEV (reference sequence). The CDR3 extends over 17 amino acids. The CDR3 loop reads CASSPETTSSAWYGYTF. The DNA for the CDR3 is TGTGCCAGCAGTCCAGAAACTACTAGCAGTGCATGGTACGGCTACACCTTC.

This chain connects TRBV4-1 to TRBJ1-5, with 8 bases fitting TRBD1. The junction had 1 base not matched to a gene; V was cut back by 0 bases and J by 6 bases. This CDR3 comprises 14 residues. Germline V gene sequence: CDR1 MGHRA, CDR2 YSYEKL. The CDR3 nucleotides read TGCGCCAGCAGCCAAGAGACAGGGGTTCAGCCCCAGCATTTT. The encoded protein is CASSQETGVQPQHF.

The rearrangement joins TRBV29-1 to TRBJ1-2; D is undetermined. Trimming removed 6 bases from V and 8 bases from J, with 16 bases in between. Germline CDR1 SQVTM, CDR2 ANQGSEA. The CDR3 consists of 12 residues. The CDR3 sequence is CSVERDTRGYTF. CDR3 nucleotides: TGCAGCGTGGAGAGGGATACCCGGGGCTACACCTTC.

The CDR3 DNA reads as TGTGCCAGCAGTAAATCCGGGACAGCTTCCTACGAGCAGTACTTC. It encodes CASSKSGTASYEQYF. The rearrangement links TRBV4-2 to TRBJ2-7; 7 bases fit TRBD1. This CDR3 contains 15 residues. Trimming cost V 6 bases and J 1 base; bases outside gene matches: 9. CDR1 and CDR2 from the germline V gene are LGHNA and YNFKEQ.

The chain combines TRBV2 with TRBJ1-5, with TRBD1 identical over 9 bases. The CDR3 is made up of 17 amino acids. Trimming removed 9 bases from V and 2 bases from J; junction bases left unmatched: 14. Looked up from germline, CDR1 is SNHLY and CDR2 is FYNNEI. CDR3 residues: CASRAGQGRQGNQPQHF. DNA for the CDR3: TGTGCCAGTCGAGCCGGACAGGGGCGCCAGGGCAATCAGCCCCAGCATTTT.

The count of this clone is one. As DNA, the CDR3 is TGTGCCAGCAGCCAAGATATTGGGGGTGGCTACACCTTC. It encodes CASSQDIGGGYTF. The V and J genes are TRBV14 and TRBJ1-2, with D possibly TRBD1 on 5 matching bases. V was trimmed by 0 bases and J by 7 bases, leaving 9 bases between them. The CDR3 runs to 13 residues. Germline V gene data show CDR1 as SGHDN and CDR2 as FVKESK.

This clone was recorded once. The CDR3 reads CSVGRAGLTEAFF. DNA for the CDR3: TGCAGCGTCGGAAGGGCAGGGCTCACTGAAGCTTTCTTT. V is TRBV29-1 and J is TRBJ1-1; the D gene is possibly TRBD1 (5 bases). CDR3 length: 13 residues. Trimming removed 6 bases from V and 4 bases from J, with 15 bases in between. Germline CDR1 reads SQVTM; CDR2 reads ANQGSEA.

This chain uses TRBV28 with TRBJ2-7; TRBD1 is a possible D gene (5 bases). The ends were cut back, 5 bases at V and 2 bases at J, with 16 bases in the middle. Germline V CDR1 and CDR2: MDHEN, SYDVKM. The length of the CDR3 is 15 residues. As DNA, the CDR3 is TGTGCCAGCAGTCCTCCCAGGGTTTCTGCCTACGAGCAGTACTTC. It codes for CASSPPRVSAYEQYF.

This chain uses TRBV28 with TRBJ2-2; 9 bases fit TRBD2. This CDR3 region has 16 residues. CDR1 and CDR2 from the germline V gene are MDHEN and SYDVKM. The trim removed 2 bases at V and 4 bases at J, leaving 5 bases unmatched. Here the CDR3 reads CASSLIAGAGTGELFF. The CDR3 DNA follows: TGTGCCAGCAGTTTAATAGCGGGAGCGGGCACCGGGGAGCTGTTTTTT.

This clone occurred once. This chain joins TRBV19 and TRBJ2-1; possible D gene TRBD2, 7 bases. Trimming pared 5 bases from V and 0 bases from J, leaving 14 bases between. Germline V lookup: CDR1 LNHDA, CDR2 SQIVND (reference sequence). CDR3 size: 16 residues. CDR3: CASSSWRGLSYNEQFF. Here the CDR3 DNA reads TGTGCCAGTAGTTCTTGGCGGGGGCTCTCCTACAATGAGCAGTTCTTC.

The chain carries TRBV5-4 and TRBJ1-2, with 8 bases fitting TRBD1. Trimming took 0 bases from V and 7 from J; bases not matched to a gene: 5. CDR1 SGHNT and CDR2 YYREEE come from the germline V gene (reference sequence). This CDR3 has 14 residues. CDR3 DNA sequence: TGTGCCAGCAGCTTGGCTGACAGGGGCGGTGGCTACACCTTC. This sequence encodes CASSLADRGGGYTF. Full variable domain (missing parts from reference TRBV5-4 and TRBJ1-2): ETGVTQSPTHLIKTRGQQVTLRCSSQSGHNTVSWYQQALGQGPQFIFQYYREEENGRGNFPPRFSGLQFPNYSSELNVNALELDDSALYLCASSLADRGGGYTFGSGTRLTVV.

This chain joins TRBV5-1 and TRBJ2-7; 7 positions agree with TRBD1. The germline V gene encodes CDR1 SGHRS and CDR2 YFSETQ. After removal of 0 bases from V and 7 bases from J, the junction contained 4 bases not matched to a gene. CDR3 length: 13 amino acids. This CDR3 is CASSLGTGKEQYF. CDR3 coding DNA: TGCGCCAGCAGCTTGGGGACAGGAAAAGAGCAGTACTTC.

This chain links TRBV7-3 with TRBJ2-3, with 13 bases fitting TRBD2. The CDR3 has 16 residues. From germline, CDR1 is SGHTA and CDR2 FQGTGA. V was pared by 4 bases and J by 3 bases, with 4 bases of the junction left unmatched. Here the CDR3 DNA reads TGTGCCAGCAGCTCAGGACTAGCGGGAGCTACAGATACGCAGTATTTT. It translates to CASSSGLAGATDTQYF.

The chain joins TRBV19 to TRBJ1-2; TRBD1 might be the D (5 bases). V was trimmed by 5 bases and J by 1 base, leaving 8 bases between them. The CDR3 totals 13 residues. Per germline, CDR1 LNHDA and CDR2 SQIVND (reference sequence). This chain's CDR3 is CASSLRVNYGYTF. CDR3 coding DNA: TGTGCCAGTAGTCTCAGGGTTAACTATGGCTACACCTTC.

The rearrangement uses TRBV7-9 and TRBJ2-3; D gene uncertain. The length of the CDR3 is 16 residues. Germline loops: CDR1 SEHNR, CDR2 FQNEAQ (reference sequence). V gave up 3 bases and J gave up 2 bases, with 15 bases separating them. The CDR3 region is CASSFHRTGVTDTQYF. The DNA for the CDR3 is TGTGCCAGCAGCTTCCACCGCACTGGGGTCACAGATACGCAGTATTTT.

This clone was seen a single time. The chain carries TRBV7-9 and TRBJ1-4; no firm D call. The CDR3 runs 12 residues. The germline CDR1 and CDR2 sequences are SEHNR and FQNEAQ (reference sequence). V gave up 5 bases and J gave up 8 bases, with 9 bases separating them. CDR3 nucleotide sequence: TGTGCCAGCAGCCCAAGAGGAGAAAAACTGTTTTTT. Translating gives CASSPRGEKLFF.

This sequence joins TRBV10-1 and TRBJ2-3, with TRBD2 matching over 12 bases. Trimming took 5 bases from V and 2 from J; bases not matched to a gene: 5. The CDR3 is 16 residues long. From germline, CDR1 is WNHNN and CDR2 SYGVQD (reference sequence). The CDR3 sequence: CASSRLAGDLTDTQYF. CDR3 DNA sequence: TGCGCCAGCAGTAGACTAGCGGGAGACCTCACAGATACGCAGTATTTT.

CDR3 coding DNA: TGTGCCAGCAGCGGGCGAGCGTCTAGCGGGTCCCCAGATACGCAGTATTTT. The encoded protein is CASSGRASSGSPDTQYF. The chain couples TRBV5-5 to TRBJ2-3; TRBD2 agrees at 8 bases. Germline-derived CDR1 and CDR2 are SGHKS and YYEKEE (reference sequence). J lost 4 bases, V lost 4 bases, and 14 bases had no gene match. The CDR3 spans 17 residues. Supplemented by reference TRBV5-5 and TRBJ2-3, the full variable domain reads DAGVTQSPTHLIKTRGQQVTLRCSPISGHKSVSWYQQVLGQGPQFIFQYYEKEERGRGNFPDRFSARQFPNYSSELNVNALLLGDSALYLCASSGRASSGSPDTQYFGPGTRLTVL.

This clone was seen just once. CDR3 sequence (DNA): TGTGCCAGCAGACAAGGAACTGAAGCTTTCTTT. Protein sequence: CASRQGTEAFF. The chain combines TRBV2 with TRBJ1-1; D call uncertain. The CDR3 is 11 residues long. Germline-derived CDR1 and CDR2 are SNHLY and FYNNEI. V was cut by 6 bases and J by 5 bases, with 7 bases left in between.

V gene TRBV6-5 combines with J gene TRBJ2-2; unclear D gene. Trimming cost V 0 bases and J 4 bases, with 6 bases left between them. Germline V gene lookup returns CDR1 MNHEY and CDR2 SVGAGI. This CDR3 is built from 14 residues. The DNA for the CDR3 is TGTGCCAGCAGTTACTCCCGGTCCACCGGGGAGCTGTTTTTT. Its protein is CASSYSRSTGELFF.

The chain combines TRBV19 with TRBJ2-7; 10 bases agree with TRBD1. Looked up from germline, CDR1 is LNHDA and CDR2 is SQIVND (reference sequence). The V gene end was trimmed by 2 bases and the J gene end by 2 bases; junction bases not matched to a gene: 6. This CDR3 comprises 16 residues. The DNA of the CDR3 is TGTGCCAGTAGTATAAAGGGACAGGGGCCTCCCTACGAGCAGTACTTC. It specifies CASSIKGQGPPYEQYF.